This record looks at one T cell receptor (beta chain) sequence and its context. This CDR3 has 14 residues. Germline V gives CDR1 GTSNPN, CDR2 SVGIG (reference sequence). V trimming: 3 bases; J trimming: 6 bases; junction bases outside the gene matches: 7. The data were produced by immunoSEQ multiplex PCR, yet TCRdb's version contains in-frame clones alone and is incomplete. The data hold about 120,000 clones, with more than 90% observed a single time. The sample originates from a study of control samples from healthy donors and cancer patients. This TCR was sampled from a man between 18 and 29 years old in good health. The chain uses TRBV30 and TRBJ1-4; 7 bases fit TRBD1. Sequenced material: blood. This CDR3 reads CAWREGQSDEKLFF. The CDR3 bases are TGTGCCTGGAGGGAGGGACAGTCGGATGAAAAACTGTTTTTT.